This TCR beta chain was sequenced in a study of control samples from healthy donors and cancer patients. CDR1 is MNHNS, CDR2 SASEGT, per germline. The CDR3 spans 15 residues. Trimming stripped 2 bases from V and 7 bases from J, with 15 bases between. Libraries were prepared by immunoSEQ multiplex PCR; TCRdb keeps only in-frame clonotypes and omits some of them. The profile shows 150,000 to 200,000 clones, 90% of them singletons. This TCR derives from a woman in her forties or fifties in good health. The chain recombines TRBV6-1 with TRBJ1-3, with D unclear. The specimen sequenced was blood. The CDR3 DNA sequence: TGTGCCAGCAGTGAAAGTAGCCGCCAGGTGAACACCATATATTTT. Protein product: CASSESSRQVNTIYF.